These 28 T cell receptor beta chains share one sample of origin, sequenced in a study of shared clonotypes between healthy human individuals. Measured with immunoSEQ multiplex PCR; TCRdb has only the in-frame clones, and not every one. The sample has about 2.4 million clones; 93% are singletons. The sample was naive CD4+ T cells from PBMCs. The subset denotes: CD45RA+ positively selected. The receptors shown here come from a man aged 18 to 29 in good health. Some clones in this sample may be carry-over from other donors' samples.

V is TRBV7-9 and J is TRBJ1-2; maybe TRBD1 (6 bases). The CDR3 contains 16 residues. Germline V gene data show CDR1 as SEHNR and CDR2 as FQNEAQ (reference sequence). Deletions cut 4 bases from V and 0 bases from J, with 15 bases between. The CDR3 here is CASSYMGAETNYGYTF. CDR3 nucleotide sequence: TGTGCCAGCAGCTATATGGGGGCGGAGACTAACTATGGCTACACCTTC. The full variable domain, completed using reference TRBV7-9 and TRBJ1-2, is DTGVSQNPRHKITKRGQNVTFRCDPISEHNRLYWYRQTLGQGPEFLTYFQNEAQLEKSRLLSDRFSAERPKGSFSTLEIQRTEQGDSAMYLCASSYMGAETNYGYTFGSGTRLTVV.

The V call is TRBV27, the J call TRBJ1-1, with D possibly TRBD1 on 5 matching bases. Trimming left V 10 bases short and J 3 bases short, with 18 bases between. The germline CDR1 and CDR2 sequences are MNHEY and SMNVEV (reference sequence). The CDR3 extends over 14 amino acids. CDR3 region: CATKNRPGDTEAFF. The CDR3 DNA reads TGTGCCACTAAAAACAGGCCCGGGGACACTGAAGCTTTCTTT.

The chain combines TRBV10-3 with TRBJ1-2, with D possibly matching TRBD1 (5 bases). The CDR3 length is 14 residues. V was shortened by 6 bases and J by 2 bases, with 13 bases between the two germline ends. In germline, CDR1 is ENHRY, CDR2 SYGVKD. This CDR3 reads CAIRDSDRNYGYTF. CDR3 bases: TGTGCCATCAGGGATTCAGACAGAAACTATGGCTACACCTTC.

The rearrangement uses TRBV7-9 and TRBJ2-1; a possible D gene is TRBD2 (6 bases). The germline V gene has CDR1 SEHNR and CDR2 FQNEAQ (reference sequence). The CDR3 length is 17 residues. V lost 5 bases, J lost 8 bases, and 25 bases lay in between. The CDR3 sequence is CASSPTPGRGGVYEQFF. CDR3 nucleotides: TGTGCCAGCAGCCCCACCCCCGGTCGGGGCGGGGTATATGAGCAGTTCTTC.

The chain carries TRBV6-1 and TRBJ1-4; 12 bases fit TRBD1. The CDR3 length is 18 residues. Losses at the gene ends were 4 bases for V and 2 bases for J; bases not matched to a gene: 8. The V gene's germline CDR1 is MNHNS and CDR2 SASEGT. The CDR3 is CASSANRDRGRTNEKLFF. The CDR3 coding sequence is TGTGCCAGCAGTGCGAACCGGGACAGGGGGCGGACTAATGAAAAACTGTTTTTT.

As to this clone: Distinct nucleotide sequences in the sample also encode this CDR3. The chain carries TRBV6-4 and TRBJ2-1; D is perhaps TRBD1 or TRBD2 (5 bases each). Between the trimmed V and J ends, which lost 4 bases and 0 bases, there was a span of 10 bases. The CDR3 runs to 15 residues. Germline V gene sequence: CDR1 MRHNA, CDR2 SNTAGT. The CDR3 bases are TGTGCCAGCAGTGCCGGGACGAGCTCCTACAATGAGCAGTTCTTC. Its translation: CASSAGTSSYNEQFF.

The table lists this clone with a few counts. The CDR3 loop is CASSESGGYGYTF. The CDR3 DNA reads as TGCGCCAGCAGCGAATCCGGTGGCTATGGCTACACCTTC. The chain uses TRBV5-1 and TRBJ1-2; D is unclear. CDR1 and CDR2 from the germline V gene are SGHRS and YFSETQ. V was shortened by 4 bases and J by 4 bases, with 11 bases between the two germline ends. The CDR3 length is 13 residues.

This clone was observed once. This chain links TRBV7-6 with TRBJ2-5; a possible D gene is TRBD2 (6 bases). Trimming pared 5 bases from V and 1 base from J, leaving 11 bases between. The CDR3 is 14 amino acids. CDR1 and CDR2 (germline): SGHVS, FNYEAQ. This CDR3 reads CASSRAGTQETQYF. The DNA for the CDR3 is TGTGCCAGCAGCCGAGCGGGTACCCAAGAGACCCAGTACTTC.

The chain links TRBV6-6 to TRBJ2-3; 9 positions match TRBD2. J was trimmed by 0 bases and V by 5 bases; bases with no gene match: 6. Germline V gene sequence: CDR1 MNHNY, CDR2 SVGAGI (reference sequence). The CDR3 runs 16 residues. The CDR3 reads CASSRLLAGSTDTQYF. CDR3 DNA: TGTGCCAGCAGTCGACTACTAGCGGGCAGCACAGATACGCAGTATTTT.

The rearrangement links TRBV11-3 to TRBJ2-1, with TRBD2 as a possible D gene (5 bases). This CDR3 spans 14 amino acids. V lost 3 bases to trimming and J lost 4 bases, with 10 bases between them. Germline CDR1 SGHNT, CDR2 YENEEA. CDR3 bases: TGTGCCAGCAGCTTTAAAGGCGGGTACAATGAGCAGTTCTTC. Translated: CASSFKGGYNEQFF.

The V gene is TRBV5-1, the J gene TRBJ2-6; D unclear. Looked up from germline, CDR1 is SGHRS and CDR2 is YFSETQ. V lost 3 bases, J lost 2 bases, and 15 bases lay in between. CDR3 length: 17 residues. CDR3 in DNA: TGCGCCAGCAGCTCGGGTGGCAGAATCACTGGGGCCAACGTCCTGACTTTC. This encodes CASSSGGRITGANVLTF.

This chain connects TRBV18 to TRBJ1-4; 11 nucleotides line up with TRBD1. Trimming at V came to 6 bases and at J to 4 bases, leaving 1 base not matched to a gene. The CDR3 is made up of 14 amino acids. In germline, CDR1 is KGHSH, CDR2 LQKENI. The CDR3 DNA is TGTGCCAGCTCGGGGACAGGGGGTAATGAAAAACTGTTTTTT. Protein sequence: CASSGTGGNEKLFF.

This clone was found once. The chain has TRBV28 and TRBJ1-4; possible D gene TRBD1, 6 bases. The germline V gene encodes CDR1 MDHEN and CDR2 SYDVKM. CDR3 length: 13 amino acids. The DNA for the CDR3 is TGTGCGAGCCGGGACCCCCAGGGGGAAAAACTGTTTTTT. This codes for CASRDPQGEKLFF. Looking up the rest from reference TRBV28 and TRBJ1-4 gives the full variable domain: DVKVTQSSRYLVKRTGEKVFLECVQDMDHENMFWYRQDPGLGLRLIYFSYDVKMKEKGDIPEGYSVSREKKERFSLILESASTNQTSMYLCASRDPQGEKLFFGSGTQLSVL.

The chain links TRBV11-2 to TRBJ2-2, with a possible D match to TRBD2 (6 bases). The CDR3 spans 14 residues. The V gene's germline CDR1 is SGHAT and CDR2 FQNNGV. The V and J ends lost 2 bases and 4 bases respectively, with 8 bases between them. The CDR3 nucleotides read TGTGCCAGCAGCTTATCTAGCGCCACCGGGGAGCTGTTTTTT. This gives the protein CASSLSSATGELFF.

The CDR3 DNA is TGTGCCAGCAGTTCCCCCGGGGCGGGAAGGGGCACAGATACGCAGTATTTT. It codes for CASSSPGAGRGTDTQYF. The chain uses TRBV27 and TRBJ2-3; a possible D gene is TRBD2 (6 bases). Germline values: CDR1 MNHEY, CDR2 SMNVEV (reference sequence). CDR3 length: 17 amino acids. With 4 bases removed from V and 1 base from J, the gap between germline ends came to 18 bases.

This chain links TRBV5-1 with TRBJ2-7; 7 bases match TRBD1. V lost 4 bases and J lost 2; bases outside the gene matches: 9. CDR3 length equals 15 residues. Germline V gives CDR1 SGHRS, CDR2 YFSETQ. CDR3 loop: CASSPASGTAYEQYF. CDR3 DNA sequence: TGCGCCAGCAGCCCGGCTTCCGGGACAGCCTACGAGCAGTACTTC.

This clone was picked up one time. CDR3 nucleotide sequence: TGTGCCAGCAGCTACGACAGGGCGGGGGAGCAGTACTTC. Translated: CASSYDRAGEQYF. The chain links TRBV27 to TRBJ2-7; maybe TRBD1 (7 bases). The CDR3 is made up of 13 amino acids. The germline V and J ends were trimmed by 6 bases and 7 bases, with 16 bases remaining between them. Germline-derived CDR1 and CDR2 are MNHEY and SMNVEV (reference sequence).

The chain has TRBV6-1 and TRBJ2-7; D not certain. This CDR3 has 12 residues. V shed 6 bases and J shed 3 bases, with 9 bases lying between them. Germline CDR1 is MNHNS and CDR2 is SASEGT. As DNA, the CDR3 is TGTGCCAGCAGCGTAGAGAACTACGAGCAGTACTTC. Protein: CASSVENYEQYF.

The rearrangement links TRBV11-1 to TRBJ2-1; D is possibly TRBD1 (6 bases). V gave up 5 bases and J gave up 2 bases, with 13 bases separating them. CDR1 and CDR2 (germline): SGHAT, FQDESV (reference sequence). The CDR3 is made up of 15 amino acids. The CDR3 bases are TGTGCCAGCAGCGCCAGGGGCCTGACCTACAATGAGCAGTTCTTC. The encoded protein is CASSARGLTYNEQFF.

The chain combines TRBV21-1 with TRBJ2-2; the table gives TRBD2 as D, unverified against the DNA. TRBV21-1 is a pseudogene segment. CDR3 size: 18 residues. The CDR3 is CASSKALLGRPGSGELFF. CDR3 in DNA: TGTGCCAGCAGCAAAGCGCTTTTAGGGAGGCCGGGTTCCGGGGAGCTGTTTTTT.

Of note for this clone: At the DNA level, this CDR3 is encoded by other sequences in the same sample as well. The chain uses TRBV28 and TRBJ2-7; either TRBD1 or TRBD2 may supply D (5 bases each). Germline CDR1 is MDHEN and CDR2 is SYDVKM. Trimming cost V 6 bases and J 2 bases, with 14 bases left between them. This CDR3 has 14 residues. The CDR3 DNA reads TGTGCCAGCAGCCTTAGGGGACCTCCCTACGAGCAGTACTTC. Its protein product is CASSLRGPPYEQYF.

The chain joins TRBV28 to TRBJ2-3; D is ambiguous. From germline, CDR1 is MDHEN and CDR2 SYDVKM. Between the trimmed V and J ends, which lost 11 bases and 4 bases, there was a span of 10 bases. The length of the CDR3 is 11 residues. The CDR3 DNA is TGTGCCCTAGGGAACCCAGATACGCAGTATTTT. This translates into CALGNPDTQYF.

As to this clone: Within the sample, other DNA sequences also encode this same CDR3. CDR3 residues: CASSLRQGGETQYF. For the CDR3, the DNA is TGCGCCAGCAGCCTCAGACAGGGGGGAGAGACCCAGTACTTC. The rearrangement joins TRBV5-1 to TRBJ2-5, with 9 bases matching TRBD1. Germline V gives CDR1 SGHRS, CDR2 YFSETQ. Germline trimming cut 4 bases from V and 4 bases from J; bases unmatched to any gene: 5. The length of the CDR3 is 14 residues.

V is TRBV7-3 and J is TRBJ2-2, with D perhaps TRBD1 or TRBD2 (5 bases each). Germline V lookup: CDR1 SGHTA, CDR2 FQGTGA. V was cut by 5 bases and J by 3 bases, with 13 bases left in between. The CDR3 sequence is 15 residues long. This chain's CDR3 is CASSPLSGHTGELFF. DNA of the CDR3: TGTGCCAGCAGCCCCTTGTCGGGGCACACCGGGGAGCTGTTTTTT.

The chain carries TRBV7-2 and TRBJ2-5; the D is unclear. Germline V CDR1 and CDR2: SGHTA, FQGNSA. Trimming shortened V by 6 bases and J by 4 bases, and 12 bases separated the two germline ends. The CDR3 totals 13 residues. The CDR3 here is CASRPSGSETQYF. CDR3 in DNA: TGTGCCAGCAGACCCTCCGGCTCAGAGACCCAGTACTTC.

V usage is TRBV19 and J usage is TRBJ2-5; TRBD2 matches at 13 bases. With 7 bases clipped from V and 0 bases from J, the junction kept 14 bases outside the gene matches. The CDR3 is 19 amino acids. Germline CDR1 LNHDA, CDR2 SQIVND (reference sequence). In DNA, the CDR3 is TGTGCCAGTAAGGGATTTACCGGGACTAGCGGGACTTACCAAGAGACCCAGTACTTC. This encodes CASKGFTGTSGTYQETQYF.

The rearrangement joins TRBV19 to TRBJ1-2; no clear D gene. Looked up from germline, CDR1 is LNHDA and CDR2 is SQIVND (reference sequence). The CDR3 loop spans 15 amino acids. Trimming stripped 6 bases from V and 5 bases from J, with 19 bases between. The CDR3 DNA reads TGTGCCAGTAGGATACCGGGATCCGGCAAATATGGCTACACCTTC. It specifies CASRIPGSGKYGYTF. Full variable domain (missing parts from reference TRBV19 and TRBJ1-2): DGGITQSPKYLFRKEGQNVTLSCEQNLNHDAMYWYRQDPGQGLRLIYYSQIVNDFQKGDIAEGYSVSREKKESFPLTVTSAQKNPTAFYLCASRIPGSGKYGYTFGSGTRLTVV.

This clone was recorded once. CDR3 in DNA: TGTGCCAGCTCACCCATGCTAATGAACACTGAAGCTTTCTTT. This sequence encodes CASSPMLMNTEAFF. This rearrangement joins TRBV18 to TRBJ1-1; D is undetermined. Trimming pared 3 bases from V and 0 bases from J, leaving 8 bases between. The length of the CDR3 is 14 residues. The germline V gene has CDR1 KGHSH and CDR2 LQKENI.